This T cell receptor beta chain was documented in a study of OX40 agonist ivuxolimab in advanced cancers. Overall study findings and caveats: In the 0.1-3.0 mg/kg groups, partial responders showed among the lowest expansion. Within 6 weeks, CD4+ and CD8+ blood T cells expanded clonally at 0.1 to 3.0 mg/kg.

On this clone: No antigen is known for it.

This CDR3 is 14 amino acids long. Looked up from germline, CDR1 is MNHEY and CDR2 is SVGAGI. Trimming removed 2 bases at V and 3 bases at J, with 11 bases between. The assay was immunoSEQ multiplex PCR, and TCRdb's table has in-frame clones only and misses some. This table has approximately 37,000 clones, roughly 89% appearing once. The sequence was collected from an adult with an advanced solid tumor such as melanoma, head and neck, liver or kidney cancer. This rearrangement joins TRBV6-5 to TRBJ2-7; no definite D call. The starting material was CD4+ or CD8+ T cells sorted from blood, obtained in a trial of the OX40 agonist ivuxolimab. CDR3 sequence: CASSYRDSFYEQYF. CDR3 coding DNA: TGTGCCAGCAGTTACAGAGATTCGTTCTACGAGCAGTACTTC.